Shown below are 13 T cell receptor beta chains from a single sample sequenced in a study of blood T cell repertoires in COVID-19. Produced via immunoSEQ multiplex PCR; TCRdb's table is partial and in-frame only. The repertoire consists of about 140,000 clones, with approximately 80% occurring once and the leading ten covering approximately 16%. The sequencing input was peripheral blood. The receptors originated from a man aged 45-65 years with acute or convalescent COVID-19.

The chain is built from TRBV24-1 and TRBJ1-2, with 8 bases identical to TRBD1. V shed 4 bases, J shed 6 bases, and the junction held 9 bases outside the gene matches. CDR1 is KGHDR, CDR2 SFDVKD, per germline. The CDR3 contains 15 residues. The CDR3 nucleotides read TGTGCCACCAGTGACCCTGGACAGGGAACCCATGGCTACACCTTC. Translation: CATSDPGQGTHGYTF.

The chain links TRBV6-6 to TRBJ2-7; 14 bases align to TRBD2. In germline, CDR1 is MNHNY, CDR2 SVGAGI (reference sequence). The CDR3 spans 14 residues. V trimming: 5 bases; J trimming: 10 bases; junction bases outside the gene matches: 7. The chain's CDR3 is CASSGGTSGGRQYV. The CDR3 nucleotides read TGTGCCAGCAGTGGCGGGACTAGCGGGGGTCGTCAGTACGTC.

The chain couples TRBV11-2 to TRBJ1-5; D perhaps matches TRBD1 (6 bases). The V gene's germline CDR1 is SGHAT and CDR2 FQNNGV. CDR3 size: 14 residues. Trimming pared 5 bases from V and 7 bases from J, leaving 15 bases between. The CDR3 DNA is TGTGCCAGCAGCCCGGGGGGCTCAGGGCAGCCCCAGCATTTT. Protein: CASSPGGSGQPQHF.

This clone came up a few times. As DNA, the CDR3 is TGCGCCAGCAGCTTGGATCCCGACAGGGGAAGAAAAGCTTTCTTT. It codes for CASSLDPDRGRKAFF. The rearrangement joins TRBV5-1 to TRBJ1-1, with 8 bases aligning to TRBD1. V was clipped by 0 bases and J by 9 bases; unmatched bases: 10. From germline, CDR1 is SGHRS and CDR2 YFSETQ. CDR3 length: 15 amino acids. Looking up the rest from reference TRBV5-1 and TRBJ1-1 gives the full variable domain: KAGVTQTPRYLIKTRGQQVTLSCSPISGHRSVSWYQQTPGQGLQFLFEYFSETQRNKGNFPGRFSGRQFSNSRSEMNVSTLELGDSALYLCASSLDPDRGRKAFFGQGTRLTVV.

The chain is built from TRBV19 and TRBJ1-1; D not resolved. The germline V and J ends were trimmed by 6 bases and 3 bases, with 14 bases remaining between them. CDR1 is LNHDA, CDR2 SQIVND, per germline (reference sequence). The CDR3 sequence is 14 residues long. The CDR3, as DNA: TGTGCCAGTAGCCATGACACGGCCTACACTGAAGCTTTCTTT. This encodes CASSHDTAYTEAFF.

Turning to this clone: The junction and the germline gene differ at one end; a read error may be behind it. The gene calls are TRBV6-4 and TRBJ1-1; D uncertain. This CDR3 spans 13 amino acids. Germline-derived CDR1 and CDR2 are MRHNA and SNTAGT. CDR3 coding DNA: TGTGCGAGCAAGCCGATAAGGAACACTGAAGCTTTCTTT. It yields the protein CASKPIRNTEAFF.

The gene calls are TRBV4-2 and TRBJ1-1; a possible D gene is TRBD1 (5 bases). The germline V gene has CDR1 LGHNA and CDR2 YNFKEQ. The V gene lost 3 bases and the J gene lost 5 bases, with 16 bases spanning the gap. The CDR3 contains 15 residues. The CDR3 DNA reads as TGTGCCAGCAGCCAGGGTCCTCAGGGTAAGACTGAAGCTTTCTTT. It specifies CASSQGPQGKTEAFF.

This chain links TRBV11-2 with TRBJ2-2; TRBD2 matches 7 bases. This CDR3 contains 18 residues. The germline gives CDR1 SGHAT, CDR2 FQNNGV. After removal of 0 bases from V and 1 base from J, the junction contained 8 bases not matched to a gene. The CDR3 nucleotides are TGTGCCAGCAGCTTAGAGGCTTGGGCTAGCGGGAACACCGGGGAGCTGTTTTTT. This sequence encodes CASSLEAWASGNTGELFF.

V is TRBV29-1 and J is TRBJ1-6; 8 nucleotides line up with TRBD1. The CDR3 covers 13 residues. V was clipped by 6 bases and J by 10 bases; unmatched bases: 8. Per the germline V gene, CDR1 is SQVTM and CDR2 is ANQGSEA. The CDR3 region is CSVSTGVSSPLHF. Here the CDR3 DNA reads TGCAGCGTATCGACAGGGGTCTCGTCACCCCTCCACTTT.

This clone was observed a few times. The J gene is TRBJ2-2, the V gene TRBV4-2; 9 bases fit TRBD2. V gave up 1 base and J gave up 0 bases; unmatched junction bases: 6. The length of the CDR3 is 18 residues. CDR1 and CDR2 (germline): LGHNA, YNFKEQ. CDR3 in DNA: TGTGCCAGCAGCCAAGGAGCCGGCGGGGGGGCGAACACCGGGGAGCTGTTTTTT. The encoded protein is CASSQGAGGGANTGELFF.

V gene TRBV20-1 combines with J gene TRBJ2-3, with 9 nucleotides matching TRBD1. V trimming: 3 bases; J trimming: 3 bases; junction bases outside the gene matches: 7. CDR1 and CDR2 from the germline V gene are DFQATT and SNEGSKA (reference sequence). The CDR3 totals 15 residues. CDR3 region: CSASLDRGGTDTQYF. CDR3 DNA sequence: TGCAGTGCTAGTTTGGACAGGGGCGGTACAGATACGCAGTATTTT.

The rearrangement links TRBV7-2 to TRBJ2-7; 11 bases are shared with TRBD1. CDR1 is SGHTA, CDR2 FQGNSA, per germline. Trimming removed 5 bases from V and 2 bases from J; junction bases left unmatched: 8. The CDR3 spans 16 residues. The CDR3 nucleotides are TGTGCCAGCAGCGCCGAGAGGGGACAGGGGGCCTACGAGCAGTACTTC. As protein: CASSAERGQGAYEQYF.

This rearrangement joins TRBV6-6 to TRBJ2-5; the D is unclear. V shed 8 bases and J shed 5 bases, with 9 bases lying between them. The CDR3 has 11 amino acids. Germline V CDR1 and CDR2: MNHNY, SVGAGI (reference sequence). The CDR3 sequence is CASESRETQYF. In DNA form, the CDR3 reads TGTGCCAGCGAATCGAGGGAGACCCAGTACTTC.